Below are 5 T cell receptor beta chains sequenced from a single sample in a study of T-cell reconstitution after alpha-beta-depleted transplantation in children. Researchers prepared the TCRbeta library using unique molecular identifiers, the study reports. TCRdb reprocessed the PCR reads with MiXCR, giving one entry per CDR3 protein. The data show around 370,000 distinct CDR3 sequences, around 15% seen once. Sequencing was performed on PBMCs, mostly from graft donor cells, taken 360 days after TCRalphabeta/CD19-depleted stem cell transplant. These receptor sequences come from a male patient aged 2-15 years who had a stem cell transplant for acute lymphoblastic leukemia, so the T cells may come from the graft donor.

CDR3 sequence reads: CASTHRDRNNQPQHF. The CDR3 nucleotides read TGTGCCAGCACCCACAGGGACAGAAACAATCAGCCCCAGCATTTT. J is TRBJ1-5 and V is TRBV6-1, with 7 nucleotides matching TRBD1. The junction had 9 bases not matched to a gene; V was cut back by 7 bases and J by 3 bases. There are 15 residues in the CDR3. Germline V gene lookup returns CDR1 MNHNS and CDR2 SASEGT.

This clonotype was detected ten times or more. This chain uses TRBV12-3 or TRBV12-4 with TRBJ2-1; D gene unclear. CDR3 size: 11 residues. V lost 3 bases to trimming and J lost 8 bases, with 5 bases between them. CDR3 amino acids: CASSLSYEQFF. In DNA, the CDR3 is TGTGCCAGCAGTTTGAGTTATGAGCAGTTCTTC.

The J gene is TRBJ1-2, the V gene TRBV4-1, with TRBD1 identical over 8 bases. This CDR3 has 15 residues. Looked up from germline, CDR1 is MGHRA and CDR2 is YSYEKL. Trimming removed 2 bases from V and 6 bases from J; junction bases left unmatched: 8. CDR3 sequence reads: CASSQIGQGRNGYTF. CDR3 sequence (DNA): TGCGCCAGCAGCCAAATTGGACAGGGTAGGAATGGCTACACCTTC.

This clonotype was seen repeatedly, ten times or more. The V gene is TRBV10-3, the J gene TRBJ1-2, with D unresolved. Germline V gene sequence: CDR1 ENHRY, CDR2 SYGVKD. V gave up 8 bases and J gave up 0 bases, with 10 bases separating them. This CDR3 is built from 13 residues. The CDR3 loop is CAIELKPNYGYTF. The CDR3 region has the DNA TGTGCCATCGAACTAAAACCTAACTATGGCTACACCTTC.

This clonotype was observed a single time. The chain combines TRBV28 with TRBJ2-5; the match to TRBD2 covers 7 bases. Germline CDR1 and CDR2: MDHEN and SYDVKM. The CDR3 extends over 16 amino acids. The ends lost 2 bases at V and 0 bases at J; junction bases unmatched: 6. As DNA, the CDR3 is TGTGCCAGCAGTTTAGGGACTAATAGAAACCAAGAGACCCAGTACTTC. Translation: CASSLGTNRNQETQYF.